Below, 27 T cell receptor beta chains from the same sample are listed, as sequenced in a study of blood T cell repertoires in COVID-19. Data came from immunoSEQ multiplex PCR; TCRdb stores just in-frame clones and leaves some out. The sample lists 150,000 or so clones; about nine tenths were seen once. Sequences were obtained from peripheral blood. Receptor source: a woman in her sixties or seventies with COVID-19, enrolled during active disease.

The genes are TRBV6-5 and TRBJ2-2; D is unclear. Looked up from germline, CDR1 is MNHEY and CDR2 is SVGAGI. The germline V and J ends were trimmed by 8 bases and 3 bases, with 4 bases remaining between them. This CDR3 spans 11 amino acids. The chain's CDR3 is CASGDTGELFF. For the CDR3, the DNA is TGTGCCAGCGGAGACACCGGGGAGCTGTTTTTT.

The chain uses TRBV18 and TRBJ2-5; D unclear. Per germline, CDR1 KGHSH and CDR2 LQKENI. The germline V and J ends were trimmed by 2 bases and 5 bases, with 12 bases remaining between them. This CDR3 has 14 residues. The CDR3 nucleotides are TGTGCCAGCTCACCAATGTCTAATGTGGAGACCCAGTACTTC. Translated, it gives CASSPMSNVETQYF.

The chain links TRBV5-1 to TRBJ2-7; D uncertain. CDR1 is SGHRS and CDR2 is YFSETQ in the germline V gene. The V gene lost 3 bases and the J gene lost 2 bases, with 21 bases spanning the gap. The CDR3 has 17 residues. The CDR3 nucleotides read TGCGCCAGCAGCTGGGCCCGAGCCAACGAAGTTACCTACGAGCAGTACTTC. As protein: CASSWARANEVTYEQYF.

The CDR3 nucleotides are TGTGCCAGCAGCTTAGAGGGCCCGGGAGGTGAAAAACTGTTTTTT. Translating it yields CASSLEGPGGEKLFF. The chain links TRBV7-6 to TRBJ1-4, with D hard to call. Germline assignment: CDR1 SGHVS and CDR2 FNYEAQ. Trimming shortened V by 1 base and J by 7 bases, and 13 bases separated the two germline ends. This CDR3 has 15 residues.

This rearrangement joins TRBV6-1 to TRBJ2-7, with a tentative D call TRBD1 (5 bases). Trimming pared 4 bases from V and 3 bases from J, leaving 22 bases between. CDR3 length equals 17 residues. Germline loops: CDR1 MNHNS, CDR2 SASEGT. Here the CDR3 reads CASSASWGGAIYYEQYF. CDR3 nucleotides: TGTGCCAGCAGTGCAAGTTGGGGTGGGGCCATATACTACGAGCAGTACTTC.

V gene TRBV30 combines with J gene TRBJ1-1, with D maybe TRBD1 (5 bases). V was shortened by 2 bases and J by 5 bases, with 9 bases between the two germline ends. The germline V gene has CDR1 GTSNPN and CDR2 SVGIG (reference sequence). The CDR3 loop spans 12 amino acids. The CDR3 DNA follows: TGTGCCTGGAGTCCCCAGGGAACTGAAGCTTTCTTT. Its translation is CAWSPQGTEAFF.

This chain uses TRBV20-1 with TRBJ2-1; a weak D match, TRBD2 (5 bases). The length of the CDR3 is 11 residues. The germline V gene has CDR1 DFQATT and CDR2 SNEGSKA (reference sequence). With 3 bases removed from V and 5 bases from J, the gap between germline ends came to 5 bases. The CDR3, as DNA: TGCAGTGCTAGCGGGAACAATGAGCAGTTCTTC. It translates to CSASGNNEQFF.

The rearrangement links TRBV7-9 to TRBJ1-1, with D possibly TRBD1 on 6 matching bases. Germline V gene data show CDR1 as SEHNR and CDR2 as FQNEAQ (reference sequence). The CDR3 spans 15 residues. Between the trimmed V and J ends, which lost 5 bases and 1 base, there was a span of 14 bases. The CDR3 DNA follows: TGTGCCAGCAGCGGAGTCAGGGGCGGGAACACTGAAGCTTTCTTT. Amino acids: CASSGVRGGNTEAFF.

V and J are TRBV6-5 and TRBJ2-7, with D possibly being TRBD1 (5 bases). Germline lookup yields CDR1 MNHEY and CDR2 SVGAGI. V gave up 7 bases and J gave up 12 bases, with 13 bases separating them. This CDR3 has 10 residues. The CDR3 sequence: CASTQGLPYF. CDR3 in DNA: TGTGCCAGCACCCAGGGTTTACCGTACTTC.

The chain employs TRBV19 and TRBJ1-2; D is unresolved. The CDR3 has 15 amino acids. The V gene lost 6 bases and the J gene lost 4 bases, with 18 bases spanning the gap. Germline V gene data show CDR1 as LNHDA and CDR2 as SQIVND (reference sequence). The CDR3 region is CASSSDPTSGYGYTF. The CDR3, as DNA: TGTGCCAGTAGCTCCGACCCGACCAGCGGCTATGGCTACACCTTC.

The rearrangement joins TRBV10-3 to TRBJ1-1; tentative D call: TRBD1 (6 bases). Germline CDR1 ENHRY, CDR2 SYGVKD. The V end was cut by 7 bases, the J end by 4 bases, with 10 bases between. This CDR3 region has 12 residues. The CDR3 DNA is TGTGCCATCATGCAGGGGTCCACTGAAGCTTTCTTT. Translated: CAIMQGSTEAFF.

This clone occurred a few times. The genes are TRBV3-1 (or the pseudogene TRBV3-2) and TRBJ1-4; the D gene is possibly TRBD1 (5 bases). Per the germline V gene, CDR1 is LGHDT and CDR2 is YNNKEL (reference sequence). This CDR3 region has 12 residues. Trimming cost V 1 base and J 8 bases, with 5 bases left between them. Here the CDR3 reads CASSQAGEKLFF. CDR3 in DNA: TGTGCCAGCAGCCAAGCAGGGGAAAAACTGTTTTTT.

This clone has just one count. The chain couples TRBV6-5 to TRBJ1-5; D unresolved. The CDR3 consists of 14 residues. V was pared by 2 bases and J by 3 bases, with 8 bases between. Germline V CDR1 and CDR2: MNHEY, SVGAGI. The CDR3, as DNA: TGTGCCAGCAGTTACCTACGGTTCAATCAGCCCCAGCATTTT. Translating gives CASSYLRFNQPQHF.

The chain uses TRBV3-1 (or the pseudogene TRBV3-2) and TRBJ1-5; D gene ambiguous. Germline CDR1 is LGHDT and CDR2 is YNNKEL (reference sequence). The V end was cut by 1 base, the J end by 10 bases, with 17 bases between. The CDR3 extends over 15 amino acids. CDR3 region: CASSQGVSSGKPQHF. The DNA for the CDR3 is TGTGCCAGCAGCCAAGGAGTAAGTTCCGGGAAACCCCAGCATTTT.

The chain is built from TRBV6-5 and TRBJ2-3; TRBD2 might be the D (7 bases). Trimming cost V 6 bases and J 6 bases, with 19 bases left between them. The CDR3 sequence is 15 residues long. CDR1 and CDR2 (germline): MNHEY, SVGAGI. CDR3 DNA sequence: TGTGCCAGCAGGCCCCCGGGGGGCCTTTGGGATACGCAGTATTTT. It translates to CASRPPGGLWDTQYF.

The chain carries TRBV11-2 and TRBJ1-3; D is perhaps TRBD1 (6 bases). Germline loops: CDR1 SGHAT, CDR2 FQNNGV. V lost 0 bases and J lost 7, with 10 bases in between. This CDR3 is built from 14 residues. The CDR3: CASSLEGGLNTIYF. The CDR3 DNA sequence: TGTGCCAGCAGCTTAGAGGGGGGGCTGAACACCATATATTTT.

This chain uses TRBV19 with TRBJ1-1, with TRBD1 matching 7 bases. Trimming took 4 bases from V and 9 from J; bases not matched to a gene: 8. CDR1 is LNHDA and CDR2 is SQIVND in the germline V gene (reference sequence). The CDR3 has 13 residues. This CDR3 reads CASSSPGTVKAFF. The CDR3 DNA follows: TGTGCCAGTAGTAGCCCTGGGACAGTGAAAGCTTTCTTT.

As for this clone: This CDR3 is also generated by other DNA sequences in the sample. The V call is TRBV3-1 (or the pseudogene TRBV3-2), the J call TRBJ1-5; no definite D call. The germline V and J ends were trimmed by 1 base and 1 base, with 5 bases remaining between them. The CDR3 runs 14 residues. Germline assignment: CDR1 LGHDT and CDR2 YNNKEL (reference sequence). The CDR3 loop is CASSQGSSNQPQHF. Written as DNA, the CDR3 is TGTGCCAGCAGCCAAGGTTCGAGCAATCAGCCCCAGCATTTT.

The chain has TRBV6-5 and TRBJ2-7, with 8 bases identical to TRBD1. This CDR3 has 14 amino acids. Germline CDR1 reads MNHEY; CDR2 reads SVGAGI. Trimming cost V 2 bases and J 6 bases; bases outside gene matches: 6. CDR3: CASSYTRGLGEQYF. DNA for the CDR3: TGTGCCAGCAGTTACACCAGGGGGCTTGGCGAGCAGTACTTC.

V usage is TRBV28 and J usage is TRBJ1-3; D remains unclear. This CDR3 has 13 residues. Trimming pared 7 bases from V and 0 bases from J, leaving 7 bases between. Germline values: CDR1 MDHEN, CDR2 SYDVKM. In nucleotides, the CDR3 is TGTGCCAGCATGGGCCGCTCTGGAAACACCATATATTTT. The encoded protein is CASMGRSGNTIYF.

This chain links TRBV3-1 (or the pseudogene TRBV3-2) with TRBJ2-5, with 10 positions matching TRBD2. V shed 4 bases and J 5 bases; nucleotides not matched to a gene: 4. Germline V gives CDR1 LGHDT, CDR2 YNNKEL (reference sequence). This CDR3 comprises 14 residues. CDR3 protein: CASSLAGGGETQYF. The CDR3 DNA reads as TGTGCCAGCAGCCTAGCGGGGGGAGGGGAGACCCAGTACTTC.

The gene calls are TRBV7-2 and TRBJ1-4, with a tentative D call TRBD1 (6 bases). Germline V lookup: CDR1 SGHTA, CDR2 FQGNSA. Trimming left V 5 bases short and J 7 bases short, with 17 bases between. This CDR3 has 15 residues. The CDR3 DNA reads as TGTGCCAGCAGCCGGGGGGGCGGCTGGGGTGAAAAACTGTTTTTT. Translation: CASSRGGGWGEKLFF.

The chain couples TRBV6-5 to TRBJ1-6; 8 bases map to TRBD1. Germline values: CDR1 MNHEY, CDR2 SVGAGI. The CDR3 length is 14 residues. The junction had 11 bases not matched to a gene; V was cut back by 7 bases and J by 12 bases. CDR3 in amino acids: CASTPDRGWGPLHF. CDR3 sequence (DNA): TGTGCCAGCACCCCCGACAGGGGCTGGGGACCCCTCCACTTT.

The chain recombines TRBV18 with TRBJ2-5; D perhaps matches TRBD2 (6 bases). CDR3 size: 13 residues. V was trimmed by 2 bases and J by 4 bases, leaving 8 bases between them. Germline V lookup: CDR1 KGHSH, CDR2 LQKENI. CDR3 DNA: TGTGCCAGCTCACCAATCGGGGGAGAGACCCAGTACTTC. Translation gives CASSPIGGETQYF.

The chain is built from TRBV9 and TRBJ2-3, with D unresolved. V dropped 0 bases and J dropped 0 bases, with 8 bases sitting between them. The germline gives CDR1 SGDLS, CDR2 YYNGEE. CDR3 length: 15 amino acids. The CDR3 sequence is CASSVAQVSTDTQYF. The CDR3 region has the DNA TGTGCCAGCAGCGTAGCTCAGGTCAGCACAGATACGCAGTATTTT.

This clone was counted a few times. The chain recombines TRBV6-6 with TRBJ2-5; unclear D gene. V shed 6 bases and J shed 1 base, with 6 bases lying between them. The CDR3 covers 12 residues. CDR1 is MNHNY and CDR2 is SVGAGI in the germline V gene (reference sequence). The CDR3 region has the DNA TGTGCCAGCAGGCGCGGCCAAGAGACCCAGTACTTC. Protein sequence: CASRRGQETQYF.

The gene calls are TRBV18 and TRBJ2-3; D perhaps matches TRBD1 (5 bases). Germline loops: CDR1 KGHSH, CDR2 LQKENI. V gave up 0 bases and J gave up 0 bases, with 13 bases separating them. The CDR3 covers 17 residues. The CDR3 spells CASSPPRTLLSTDTQYF. As DNA, the CDR3 is TGTGCCAGCTCACCACCGAGGACACTCCTCAGCACAGATACGCAGTATTTT.